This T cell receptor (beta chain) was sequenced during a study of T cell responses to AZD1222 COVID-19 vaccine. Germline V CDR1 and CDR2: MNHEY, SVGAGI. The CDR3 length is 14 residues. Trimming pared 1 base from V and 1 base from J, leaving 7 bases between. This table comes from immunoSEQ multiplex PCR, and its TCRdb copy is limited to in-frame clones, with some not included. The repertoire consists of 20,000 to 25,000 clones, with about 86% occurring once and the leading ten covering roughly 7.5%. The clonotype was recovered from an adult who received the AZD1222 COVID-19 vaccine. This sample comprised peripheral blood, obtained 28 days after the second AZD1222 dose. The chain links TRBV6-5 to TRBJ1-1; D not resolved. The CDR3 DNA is TGTGCCAGCAGTTACTATCGGAAGAACACTGAAGCTTTCTTT. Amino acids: CASSYYRKNTEAFF.